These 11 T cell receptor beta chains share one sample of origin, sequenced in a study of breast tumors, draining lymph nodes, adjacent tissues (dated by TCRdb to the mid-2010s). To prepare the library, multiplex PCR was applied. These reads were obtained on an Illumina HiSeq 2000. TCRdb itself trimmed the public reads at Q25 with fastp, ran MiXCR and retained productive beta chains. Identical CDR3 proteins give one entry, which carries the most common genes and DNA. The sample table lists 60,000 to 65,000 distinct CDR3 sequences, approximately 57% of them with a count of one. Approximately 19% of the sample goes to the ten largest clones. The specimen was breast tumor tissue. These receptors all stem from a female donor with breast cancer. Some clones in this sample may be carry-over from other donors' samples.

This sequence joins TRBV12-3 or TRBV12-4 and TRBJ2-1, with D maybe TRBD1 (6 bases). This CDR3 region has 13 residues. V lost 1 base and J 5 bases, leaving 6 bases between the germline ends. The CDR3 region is CASSLGDNNEQFF. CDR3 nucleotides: TGTGCCAGCAGTTTAGGGGACAACAATGAGCAGTTCTTC.

The CDR3 sequence: CASTQGGGYNEQFF. The CDR3 DNA follows: TGCGCCAGTACACAGGGGGGGGGCTACAATGAGCAGTTCTTC. The V and J genes are TRBV5-1 and TRBJ2-1; tentatively, D is TRBD1 (8 bases). This CDR3 spans 14 amino acids. Germline V gene sequence: CDR1 SGHRS, CDR2 YFSETQ. V lost 8 bases and J lost 3, with 15 bases in between.

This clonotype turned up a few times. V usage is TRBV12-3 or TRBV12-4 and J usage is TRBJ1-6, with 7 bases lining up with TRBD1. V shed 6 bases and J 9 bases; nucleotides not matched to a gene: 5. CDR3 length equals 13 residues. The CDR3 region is CASSGGTVSPLHF. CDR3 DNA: TGTGCCAGCAGCGGGGGGACAGTTTCACCCCTCCACTTT.

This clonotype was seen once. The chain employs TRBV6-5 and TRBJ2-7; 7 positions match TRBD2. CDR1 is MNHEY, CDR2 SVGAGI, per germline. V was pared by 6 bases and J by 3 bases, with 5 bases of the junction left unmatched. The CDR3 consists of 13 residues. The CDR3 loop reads CASRTSGNYEQYF. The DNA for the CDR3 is TGTGCCAGCAGAACCAGCGGGAACTACGAGCAGTACTTC.

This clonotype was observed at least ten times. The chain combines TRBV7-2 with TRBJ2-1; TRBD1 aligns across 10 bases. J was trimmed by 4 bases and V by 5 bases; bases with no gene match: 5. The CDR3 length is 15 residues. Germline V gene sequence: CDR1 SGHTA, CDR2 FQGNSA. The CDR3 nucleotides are TGTGCCAGCAGCGGAGGGACAGGGGCGTACAATGAGCAGTTCTTC. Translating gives CASSGGTGAYNEQFF.

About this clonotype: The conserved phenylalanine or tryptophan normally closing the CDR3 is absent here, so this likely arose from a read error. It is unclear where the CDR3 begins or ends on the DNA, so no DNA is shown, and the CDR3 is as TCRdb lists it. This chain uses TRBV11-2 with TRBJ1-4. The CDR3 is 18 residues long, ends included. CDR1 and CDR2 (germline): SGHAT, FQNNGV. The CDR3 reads CASSLSQRAGTTNEKLFL.

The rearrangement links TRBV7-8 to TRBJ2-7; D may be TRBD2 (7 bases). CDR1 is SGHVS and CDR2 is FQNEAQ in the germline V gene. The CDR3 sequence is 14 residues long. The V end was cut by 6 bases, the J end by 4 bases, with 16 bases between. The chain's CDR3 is CASRERGGGYEQYF. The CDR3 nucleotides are TGTGCCAGCAGGGAGAGGGGGGGAGGATACGAGCAGTACTTC.

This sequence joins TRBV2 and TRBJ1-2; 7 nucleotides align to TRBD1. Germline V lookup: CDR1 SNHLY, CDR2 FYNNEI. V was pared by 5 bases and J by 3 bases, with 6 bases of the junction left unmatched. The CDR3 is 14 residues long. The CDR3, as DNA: TGTGCCAGCAGTACCAGGGGGATTGACTATGGCTACACCTTC. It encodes CASSTRGIDYGYTF.

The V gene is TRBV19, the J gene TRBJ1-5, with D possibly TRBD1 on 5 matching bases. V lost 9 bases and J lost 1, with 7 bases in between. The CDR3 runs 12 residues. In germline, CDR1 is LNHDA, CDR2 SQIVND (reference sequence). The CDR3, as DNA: TGTGCCAGCCGGGACAGCAATCAGCCCCAGCATTTT. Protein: CASRDSNQPQHF. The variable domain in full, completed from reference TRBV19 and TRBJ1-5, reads DGGITQSPKYLFRKEGQNVTLSCEQNLNHDAMYWYRQDPGQGLRLIYYSQIVNDFQKGDIAEGYSVSREKKESFPLTVTSAQKNPTAFYLCASRDSNQPQHFGDGTRLSIL.

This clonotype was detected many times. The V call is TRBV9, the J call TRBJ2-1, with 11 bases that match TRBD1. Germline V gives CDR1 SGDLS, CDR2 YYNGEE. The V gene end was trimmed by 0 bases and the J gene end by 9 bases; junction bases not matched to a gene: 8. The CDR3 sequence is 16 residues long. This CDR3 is CASSVAGQGAVREQFF. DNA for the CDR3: TGTGCCAGCAGCGTAGCTGGACAGGGGGCCGTACGTGAGCAGTTCTTC.

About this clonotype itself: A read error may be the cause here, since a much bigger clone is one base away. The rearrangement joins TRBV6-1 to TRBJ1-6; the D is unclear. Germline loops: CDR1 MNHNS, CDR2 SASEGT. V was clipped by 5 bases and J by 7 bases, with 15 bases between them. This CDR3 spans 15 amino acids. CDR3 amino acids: CASSQETHRNSPLHF. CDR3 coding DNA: TGTGCCAGCAGTCAAGAAACCCACCGGAATTCACCCCTCCACTTT.